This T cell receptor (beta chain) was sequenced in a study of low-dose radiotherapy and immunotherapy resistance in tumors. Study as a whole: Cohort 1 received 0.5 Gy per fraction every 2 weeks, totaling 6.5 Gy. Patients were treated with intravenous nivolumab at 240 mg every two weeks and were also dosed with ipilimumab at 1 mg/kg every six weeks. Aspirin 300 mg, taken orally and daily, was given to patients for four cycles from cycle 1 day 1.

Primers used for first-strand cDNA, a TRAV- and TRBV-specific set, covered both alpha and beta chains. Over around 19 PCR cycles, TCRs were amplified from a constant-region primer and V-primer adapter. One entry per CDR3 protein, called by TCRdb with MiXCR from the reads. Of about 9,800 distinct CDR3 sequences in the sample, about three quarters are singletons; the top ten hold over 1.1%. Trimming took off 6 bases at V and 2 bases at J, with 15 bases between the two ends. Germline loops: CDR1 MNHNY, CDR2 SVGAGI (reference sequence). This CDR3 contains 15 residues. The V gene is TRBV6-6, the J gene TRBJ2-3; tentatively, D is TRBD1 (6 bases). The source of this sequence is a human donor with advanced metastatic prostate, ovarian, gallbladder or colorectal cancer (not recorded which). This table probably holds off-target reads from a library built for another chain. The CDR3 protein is CASRNRVGSTDTQYF. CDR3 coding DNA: TGTGCCAGCAGGAACAGGGTAGGGTCCACAGATACGCAGTATTTT.